This TCR beta chain was documented in a study of cytomegalovirus exposure and HLA in healthy donors. CDR3 length equals 12 residues. The germline V gene encodes CDR1 WSHSY and CDR2 SAAADI. Trimming pared 11 bases from V and 4 bases from J, leaving 14 bases between. Use of 60 Vbeta and 13 Jbeta primers characterized the PCR. TCRdb's table, derived via immunoSEQ multiplex PCR, lists solely in-frame clones and lacks some. Among around 120,000 clones listed, about 85% were seen once. V and J are TRBV10-2 and TRBJ2-5; D might be TRBD2 (6 bases). The sequenced material came from PBMCs. This receptor was taken from a boy younger than 18 in good health and CMV-seronegative. CDR3 bases: TGCGCCCCGTGGAGGGAGGTAGAGACCCAGTACTTC. Residues: CAPWREVETQYF.